Given below is one T cell receptor (beta chain) in context. This sample is part of a study of blood T cell repertoires in COVID-19. Clones were read by immunoSEQ multiplex PCR, and TCRdb kept only the in-frame ones, dropping some. The sample lists 15,000 to 16,000 clones; 76% were seen once. Looked up from germline, CDR1 is MNHEY and CDR2 is SVGAGI. Trimming left V 8 bases short and J 0 bases short, with 8 bases between. This CDR3 has 13 amino acids. Sequencing was carried out using peripheral blood. This chain connects TRBV6-5 to TRBJ2-1; no clear D. This sequence originates from a man aged 65 to 85 with active or convalescent COVID-19. CDR3 in DNA: TGTGCCAGCTCTATGAGCTCCTACAATGAGCAGTTCTTC. This gives the protein CASSMSSYNEQFF.